A single T cell receptor (beta chain) is shown here with its context. The antigen remains unidentified. The CDR3 has 15 amino acids. Trimming at V came to 5 bases and at J to 6 bases, leaving 7 bases not matched to a gene. The germline V gene has CDR1 LNHDA and CDR2 SQIVND (reference sequence). The data stem from a study of cytomegalovirus exposure and HLA in healthy donors. Study-wide results and limits: Roughly even sequencing depth across donors was the assumption behind the presence/absence analyses. A previous analysis found most TCR beta V segments productive roughly 87% or roughly 30% of the time. As a later analysis revealed, most CMV-associated TCR beta chains appeared HLA-restricted. Prediction of most subjects' HLA-A and HLA-B alleles by TCR beta sequences was reportedly accurate.

Primers: 60 Vbeta forward and 13 Jbeta reverse. Sequencing was performed with immunoSEQ multiplex PCR; in TCRdb, only in-frame clones are kept and a portion is missing. The sample carries about 160,000 clones, 85% recorded once. The chain uses TRBV19 and TRBJ1-5; TRBD1 aligns across 10 bases. The clonotype originates from a boy aged 2 to 9 in good health and CMV-seronegative. What was sequenced was PBMCs. CDR3 in DNA: TGTGCCAGTAGTCCCCGGGACAGGGGTTTTCAGCCCCAGCATTTT. It encodes CASSPRDRGFQPQHF.